The sequence of this TCR beta chain was determined in a study of cytomegalovirus exposure and HLA in healthy donors (dated by TCRdb to 2017 to 2019). Describing the broader study: In an earlier analysis of roughly 500 of the donors, about 270 Gb of sequence data and approximately 100 million unique TCR beta sequences from about 180 million T cells were reported. Among roughly 400 genotyped donors of the cohort, an average of roughly 230,000 unique TCR beta nucleotide sequences was sequenced per donor, of which 15% to 20% were non-productive. Rather than drawing on any new phenotypic data, the later analysis identified candidate immune exposures from TCR beta sequences and the way those sequences occurred across donors. Because of strong linkage in the cohort, four to six DR-DQ haplotypes were treated as single units for association and clustering. Of the roughly 400 genotyped donors, around 81% fell in the genetic ancestry cluster associated with self-reported Caucasian donors. In addition to the first cohort of approximately 650 subjects, a separate validation cohort of approximately 130 different subjects was used. Typing coverage differed by locus: A, B, C, DRB1 and DQB1 were typed in about 629-640 donors, DQA1 in about 560, DPA1 in some 570, and DPB1 in just under 490. A later analysis re-analyzed previously published TCR beta repertoires from approximately 670 donors and added high-resolution HLA genotyping to study TCR occurrence patterns. All discovery cohort repertoires had been generated on a single sequencing platform. HLA typing covered class I and class II loci at four-digit resolution. The study combined high-throughput TCR immunosequencing, statistical association of individual TCRs with disease status, and machine learning to predict cytomegalovirus infection status. The T cell repertoires of 670 or so subjects were profiled by immunosequencing and related to cytomegalovirus serostatus. Donor age, sex, ethnicity and CMV serostatus were compiled alongside the repertoire data. Roughly 300 gigabases of sequencing data and 70 million to 100 million unique TCR sequences were included in an early release covering 550 to 800 HLA-typed donors. A later genetic analysis took genome-wide SNP genotypes for about three fifths of the roughly 670 donors and used that subset as a discovery cohort. An earlier analysis of 587 of the donors used high-throughput TCR beta sequencing to judge whether each TCR beta V gene segment behaved as functional or pseudogenic. The aim of the study was to test whether cataloging public T cell receptors could identify signatures of past pathogen exposure.

Libraries were built with the immunoSEQ multiplex PCR assay. For the multiplex PCR, a mixture combining 60 forward primers for TCR Vbeta segments and 13 reverse primers for TCR Jbeta segments was used. The CDR3 region of rearranged TCR beta genes was amplified from genomic DNA by a multiplex PCR assay. The Illumina HiSeq System was used to sequence the amplified TCR beta libraries as 87-base-pair reads. For the original study's pipeline: In a later analysis, tens of millions of unique TCR beta chains were counted across the roughly 670 repertoires, and around 10 million of these chains were shared by at least two donors. Raw reads were error-corrected and collapsed into unique sequences with a nearest-neighbor algorithm that merged closely related sequences to remove PCR and sequencing errors. V, D and J gene segments were assigned by aligning CDR3 sequences to IMGT reference sequences. For a sequence to be retained, at least a six-nucleotide match to both a V gene segment and a J gene segment was required. Rearrangements were called productive when the CDR3 lacked stop codons and stayed in frame with V and J; all others were non-productive. CDR3 was defined according to IMGT convention as the region running from the second conserved V-encoded cysteine to the conserved J-encoded phenylalanine. In an earlier analysis of 500 to 650 of the donors, sequences lacking an unambiguous match to a single V gene segment were excluded. In an earlier analysis of some 590 of the donors, a V segment was called functional when productive rearrangements were above 56.7%, and segregating when the standard deviation between donors exceeded 5%. A statistical classification framework was developed to diagnose cytomegalovirus status using the catalog of TCR beta chain sequences. A later analysis assigned V and J genes by comparing TCR nucleotide sequences with IMGT/GENE-DB human TR gene sequences. The TCRdist pipeline was used in a later analysis to assign CDR3 sequences and most-parsimonious VDJ recombination scenarios. A later analysis defined each TCR beta chain by its CDR3 amino acid sequence plus V-gene family, and excluded reads lacking a unique V-gene family. A later analysis removed 592 highly shared, low-generation-probability nucleotide sequences to deal with suspected cross-contamination and a sequencing artifact. In a later analysis, a clonal expansion index was calculated for each public chain from normalized within-repertoire ranks of inferred template counts. In a later analysis, generation probabilities were computed with a VDJ recombination model fitted to out-of-frame rearrangements, and the resulting probabilities were checked against IGoR. In a later analysis, TCR-TCR, TCR-HLA and TCR-CMV co-occurrence was scored with hypergeometric tests, and a repertoire-size bias correction was applied to TCR pairs. To estimate false discovery rates, a later analysis permuted the HLA or CMV assignments 20 times. In a later analysis, co-occurring TCRs were grouped using DBSCAN, with TCRdist sequence similarity added in when clustering inside HLA-allele-positive subsets. Co-occurrence clustering excluded repertoires with fewer than 30,000 or more than 120,000 public chains, plus five with anomalous nucleotide sharing. The source is immuneACCESS, and TCRdb retained only in-frame sequences with V and J called. Part of the clones is not carried over; for the studies checked, unresolved V genes explain less than half of this, and the remainder is unexplained. Clonal size and the V and J genes are those of that table, whereas D and trimming came from the DNA. This sample is represented by some 40,000 clones; about 53% of them were singletons. The ten largest make up less than 7% of the sample.

The cohort comprised around 690 healthy bone marrow donors. Cohort members were all nominally healthy when sampled, although unrecorded immune exposures were likely present. The donor was CMV seropositive and belonged to the group of over 250 seropositive cohort members. Every donor gave a peripheral blood sample, and the peripheral blood mononuclear cells from that sample were used for TCR beta sequencing. Genomic DNA was extracted from the blood cell samples with the Qiagen DNeasy Blood Extraction Kit. The full study reports these points: A later analysis associated 15,000 to 20,000 TCR beta sequences with specific HLA alleles at a false discovery rate of 0.05. A cluster of highly shared sequence variants was judged likely to be a technical artifact of the sequencing pipeline. Cytomegalovirus status was reported to be diagnosed by the classifier with high specificity and sensitivity in both the original and validation cohorts. This cohort had only TCR beta chains sequenced, and the lack of alpha or paired-chain data limited which features could be detected. In a later analysis, the rate of TCR association differed among HLA loci, with DRB1 alleles having the most associated TCRs and HLA-C alleles having the fewest. Strong co-occurrence of HLA alleles, especially DR and DQ, made assigning TCR associations to individual alleles difficult. A total of 164 TCR beta chains were listed by the study as associated with cytomegalovirus. In a later analysis, most CMV-associated TCR beta chains were found to appear HLA-restricted, with HLA associations seemingly driven largely by CMV exposure. Over 15 rarely observed V segments, including chromosome 9 orphons, were excluded from the earlier analysis of a few hundred of the donors because counts were too low. In a later genetic analysis, fewer N-insertions in productive TCRs were reported among donors in an Asian-associated ancestry cluster than the roughly 670-donor mean. According to the authors, the approach could potentially be generalized to other disease states and immunological phenotypes. Presence/absence analyses assumed roughly uniform sequencing depth across donors, an assumption that may not hold. Because HLA typing was missing for some donors at each locus, association tests included only the typed subset. Correlated functional status among segregating V segments might be attributable to linkage disequilibrium, but an unknown experimental factor could not be ruled out. A later analysis found that HLA-associated TCR beta chains were more clonally expanded and had lower generation probabilities than equally common non-associated chains. A few of the identified cytomegalovirus-associated TCR beta chains were confirmed in vitro to be specific for cytomegalovirus antigens. An association between a missense DCLRE1C variant and V-gene and J-gene trimming of TCR beta chains was found in a later genetic analysis and replicated in an independent cohort. Because the 87-base-pair reads could not distinguish some IMGT-functional V segments, including TRBV6-2 and TRBV6-3, those segments were excluded. Across donors, most TCR sequences were observed very rarely, whereas some public TCRs were present in many individuals. Broadly in line with IMGT annotations, most TCR beta V segments showed up in productive rearrangements about 87% or about 30% of the time in an earlier analysis of 450 to 600 of the donors. The only immune exposure information available for the cohort was CMV serostatus. Several of the top co-occurrence clusters appeared to be linked to parvovirus B19, influenza, CMV and Epstein-Barr virus, according to a later analysis. A further reported finding was that TCR beta sequences accurately predicted the HLA-A and HLA-B alleles for most subjects in the first cohort.

The CDR3 covers 16 residues, taking in both the cysteine and the phenylalanine. The kept DNA is CDR3 alone, 48 bases in frame from the first base. V is pruned by 4 bases and J by 5 bases, leaving 6 bases of the junction without a gene match. Via the germline V gene, CDR1 is MRHNA and CDR2 SNTAGT. As to this clone: Its antigen is still unknown. Per-nucleotide qualities are absent, and no much larger clonotype sits a single base away.

The source is a woman aged 40-49 years in good health and CMV-seropositive. The chain joins TRBV6-4 to TRBJ2-1, and 12 bases in between align with TRBD2. Sequencing was done on a sample of PBMCs. CDR3 region: CASSASSGGGHNEQFF. The nucleotide sequence reads as follows: TGTGCCAGCAGTGCGTCTAGCGGGGGGGGTCACAATGAGCAGTTCTTC.